Listed here are 8 T cell receptor beta chains from one sample, sequenced in a study of cytomegalovirus exposure and HLA in healthy donors. PCR amplification relied on 60 Vbeta primers (plus 13 Jbeta primers). Here immunoSEQ multiplex PCR was the method, and the copy in TCRdb shows in-frame clones only, minus some. The table has about 180,000 clones, under 80% seen once. Input material: PBMCs. These receptors were taken from a woman between 25 and 40 years old in good health and CMV-seropositive.

The CDR3 DNA is TGCGCCAGCAGCCTCGACAGGGGTGAAGGGCAGCCCCAGCATTTT. Protein product: CASSLDRGEGQPQHF. The J gene is TRBJ1-5, the V gene TRBV5-1; 8 bases agree with TRBD1. Germline-derived CDR1 and CDR2 are SGHRS and YFSETQ. Trimming removed 4 bases from V and 7 bases from J; junction bases left unmatched: 10. There are 15 residues in the CDR3. The complete variable domain, with remaining parts taken from reference TRBV5-1 and TRBJ1-5, reads KAGVTQTPRYLIKTRGQQVTLSCSPISGHRSVSWYQQTPGQGLQFLFEYFSETQRNKGNFPGRFSGRQFSNSRSEMNVSTLELGDSALYLCASSLDRGEGQPQHFGDGTRLSIL.

The gene calls are TRBV6-5 and TRBJ2-7; 12 positions agree with TRBD2. CDR3 length: 16 amino acids. CDR1 is MNHEY, CDR2 SVGAGI, per germline. With V trimmed by 0 bases and J by 5 bases, 5 bases remained unmatched. Written as DNA, the CDR3 is TGTGCCAGCAGTTACTCACTAGCGGGGGGACGCGACGAGCAGTACTTC. Residues: CASSYSLAGGRDEQYF.

This chain links TRBV4-2 with TRBJ1-1, with 7 bases lining up with TRBD1. Trimming removed 3 bases from V and 0 bases from J; junction bases left unmatched: 4. The CDR3 is made up of 15 amino acids. CDR1 and CDR2 (germline): LGHNA, YNFKEQ. The CDR3 spells CASSQQQGMNTEAFF. The CDR3, as DNA: TGTGCCAGCAGCCAGCAACAGGGGATGAACACTGAAGCTTTCTTT.

This chain uses TRBV5-1 with TRBJ2-6; D unclear. Trimming took off 1 base at V and 0 bases at J, with 8 bases between the two ends. The CDR3 extends over 16 amino acids. Germline V gene sequence: CDR1 SGHRS, CDR2 YFSETQ. The chain's CDR3 is CASSLNFVSGANVLTF. The CDR3 nucleotides are TGCGCCAGCAGCTTGAACTTCGTCTCTGGGGCCAACGTCCTGACTTTC.

The genes are TRBV10-3 and TRBJ2-3, with 11 bases matching TRBD2. Trimming cost V 4 bases and J 2 bases; bases outside gene matches: 5. Germline V gene lookup returns CDR1 ENHRY and CDR2 SYGVKD. The length of the CDR3 is 16 residues. CDR3: CAISGIAGGFTDTQYF. The CDR3 DNA reads TGTGCCATCAGTGGGATAGCGGGGGGGTTCACAGATACGCAGTATTTT.

This chain joins TRBV10-3 and TRBJ2-5, with 7 bases lining up with TRBD2. This CDR3 contains 13 residues. Germline values: CDR1 ENHRY, CDR2 SYGVKD. J gave up 4 bases and V 5 bases, and 4 bases lay outside the gene matches. The CDR3 bases are TGTGCCATCAGTCGTGGGAGGGGAGAGACCCAGTACTTC. Its translation is CAISRGRGETQYF.

This clone was observed a few times. CDR3 protein: CASSTQQGARTEAFF. CDR3 in DNA: TGCGCCAGCAGCACTCAACAGGGGGCGCGAACTGAAGCTTTCTTT. The chain links TRBV5-1 to TRBJ1-1; 9 bases agree with TRBD1. The CDR3 totals 15 residues. Looked up from germline, CDR1 is SGHRS and CDR2 is YFSETQ. V shed 4 bases and J 5 bases; nucleotides not matched to a gene: 9.

The chain carries TRBV5-5 and TRBJ1-3; D gene unclear. The CDR3 loop spans 14 amino acids. Germline-derived CDR1 and CDR2 are SGHKS and YYEKEE (reference sequence). V lost 0 bases to trimming and J lost 0 bases, with 4 bases between them. CDR3 DNA sequence: TGTGCCAGCAGCTTGGTTTACTCTGGAAACACCATATATTTT. This encodes CASSLVYSGNTIYF. Combining the CDR3 with reference TRBV5-5 and TRBJ1-3 gives the whole variable domain DAGVTQSPTHLIKTRGQQVTLRCSPISGHKSVSWYQQVLGQGPQFIFQYYEKEERGRGNFPDRFSARQFPNYSSELNVNALLLGDSALYLCASSLVYSGNTIYFGEGSWLTVV.